This T cell receptor beta chain came from a study of T cell clonotyping in hematopoietic cell transplantation (dated by TCRdb to the early 2020s). Background on the whole study: In the study, 150 or so blood samples were gathered from some 32 consecutive transplant recipients and their related donors. Recruitment of patients was conducted between late 2015 and early 2017, and follow-up was continued until late 2020 or death.

With the immunoSEQ assay, which is a bias-controlled multiplex PCR relying on V- and J-specific primers, TCR beta CDR3 regions were amplified from genomic DNA. A proprietary barcode and Illumina adapter sequences were added to the CDR3 amplicons in a second PCR step. CDR3 libraries were sequenced on an Illumina MiSeq instrument. The study's processing was this. Export and quality control were done with immunoSEQ Analyzer 3.0, while downstream analyses used R Bioconductor and Immunarch. Only productive rearrangements within the normalized downsampled data set were used in the calculation of repertoire metrics. In the normalized cohort, a clonotype counted as pathologically expanded if the clonotype was larger than 5 templates. The Inverse Simpson Index was used to measure repertoire diversity. To capture all clonotypes, the CMV-specificity analyses were run on the non-normalized data set. The table comes from immuneACCESS by way of TCRdb, which keeps in-frame sequences with V and J called. Part of the clones is missing from these tables; in studies checked, under half for an unresolved V gene and the rest for unknown reasons. V, J and clone size derive from that table, while D and trimming were established from the DNA sequence. This sample comprises 5,500 to 7,500 clones, roughly 90% of them detected only once. The ten largest clones represent more than 12% of the sample.

According to the germline V gene, CDR1 reads ENHRY and CDR2 reads SYGVKD. The CDR3, cysteine through phenylalanine, is 15 amino acids long. Solely the CDR3 DNA is kept, with 45 bases framed from the first base. V is pruned by 0 bases and J by 10 bases, leaving 8 bases of the junction without a gene match. Explained via the paper, the time point label denotes: 180 days after allo-HCT. Recipient blood was collected about 28 days before transplant and at days 30, 100 and 180 after transplant. Using Nuclei Lysis Solution, genomic DNA was extracted from unfractionated peripheral blood mononuclear cells that were either fresh or cryopreserved. Concerning this clone: The antigen this receptor binds is unknown. Base-call qualities are not available, and no considerably larger clone is one nucleotide away.

Results and caveats for the whole study, not just this receptor: The sample size was limited, and CD4 and CD8 repertoire contributions could not be separated because cells were not sorted. Recipient repertoires showed only a small fraction of overlap with donor repertoires, and over 97% appeared de novo at the given depth. Donor and pretransplant recipient Inverse Simpson Index values predicted broader posttransplant TCR repertoire diversity. Recipient TCR diversity fell after transplant, with pathologically expanded clonotypes rising progressively from day 30 to day 180.

This receptor was obtained from a female patient in her fifties who had an allogeneic stem cell transplant from an unrelated donor, so the T cells may come from the graft donor. Some clones in this sample may be carry-over from other donors' samples. This sequence uses TRBV10-3 and TRBJ1-4, with 7 bases matching TRBD1. This material consisted of peripheral blood mononuclear cells, taken 180 days after allogeneic stem cell transplant. CDR3 protein: CAISESTGVGRKLFF. The DNA sequence is as follows: TGTGCCATCAGTGAGTCCACAGGGGTAGGTCGAAAACTGTTTTTT.